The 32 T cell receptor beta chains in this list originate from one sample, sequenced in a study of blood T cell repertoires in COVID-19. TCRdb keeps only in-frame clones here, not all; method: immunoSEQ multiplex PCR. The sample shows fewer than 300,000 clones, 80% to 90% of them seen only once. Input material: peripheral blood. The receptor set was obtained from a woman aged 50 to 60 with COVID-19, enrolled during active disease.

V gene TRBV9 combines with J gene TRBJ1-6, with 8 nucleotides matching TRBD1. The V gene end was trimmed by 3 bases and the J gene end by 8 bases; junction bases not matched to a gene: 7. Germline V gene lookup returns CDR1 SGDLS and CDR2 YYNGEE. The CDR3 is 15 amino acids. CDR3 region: CASSAGQGPYSPLHF. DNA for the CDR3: TGTGCCAGCAGCGCCGGACAGGGCCCCTATTCACCCCTCCACTTT.

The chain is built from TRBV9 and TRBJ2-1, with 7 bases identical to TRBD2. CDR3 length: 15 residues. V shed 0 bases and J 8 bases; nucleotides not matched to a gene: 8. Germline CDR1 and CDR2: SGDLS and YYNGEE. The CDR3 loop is CASSVVGGPADEQFF. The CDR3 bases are TGTGCCAGCAGCGTAGTGGGAGGGCCGGCGGATGAGCAGTTCTTC. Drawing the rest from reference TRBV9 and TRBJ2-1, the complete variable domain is DSGVTQTPKHLITATGQRVTLRCSPRSGDLSVYWYQQSLDQGLQFLIQYYNGEERAKGNILERFSAQQFPDLHSELNLSSLELGDSALYFCASSVVGGPADEQFFGPGTRLTVL.

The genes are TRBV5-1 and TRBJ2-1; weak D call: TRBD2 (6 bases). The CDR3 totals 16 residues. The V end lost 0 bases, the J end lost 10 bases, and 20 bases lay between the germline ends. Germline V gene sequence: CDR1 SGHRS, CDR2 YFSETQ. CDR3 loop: CASSLAAIGTPQEQFF. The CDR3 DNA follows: TGCGCCAGCAGCTTGGCAGCGATCGGGACTCCTCAGGAGCAGTTCTTC.

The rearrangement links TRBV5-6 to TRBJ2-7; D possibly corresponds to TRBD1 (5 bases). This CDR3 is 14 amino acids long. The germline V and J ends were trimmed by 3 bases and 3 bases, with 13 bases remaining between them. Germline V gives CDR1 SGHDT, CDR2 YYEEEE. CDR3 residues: CASSSWIGVYEQYF. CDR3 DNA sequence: TGTGCCAGCAGCTCTTGGATAGGGGTCTACGAGCAGTACTTC.

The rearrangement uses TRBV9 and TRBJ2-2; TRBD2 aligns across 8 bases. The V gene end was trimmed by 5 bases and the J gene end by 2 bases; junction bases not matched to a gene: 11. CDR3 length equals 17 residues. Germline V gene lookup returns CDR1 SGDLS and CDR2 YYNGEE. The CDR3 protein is CASRRGLAGANTGELFF. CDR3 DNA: TGTGCCAGCAGAAGGGGTCTAGCGGGCGCAAACACCGGGGAGCTGTTTTTT.

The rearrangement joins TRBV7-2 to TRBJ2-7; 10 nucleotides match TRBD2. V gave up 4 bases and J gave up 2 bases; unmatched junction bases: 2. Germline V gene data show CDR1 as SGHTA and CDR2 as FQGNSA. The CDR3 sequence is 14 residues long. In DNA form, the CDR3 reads TGTGCCAGCAGCTCAAGCGGGAGGGCCTACGAGCAGTACTTC. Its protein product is CASSSSGRAYEQYF.

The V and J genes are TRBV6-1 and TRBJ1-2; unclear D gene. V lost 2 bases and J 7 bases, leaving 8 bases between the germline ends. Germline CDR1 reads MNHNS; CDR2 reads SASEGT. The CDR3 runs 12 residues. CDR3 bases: TGTGCCAGCAGTGAAATGGGAGCTGGCTACACCTTC. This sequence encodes CASSEMGAGYTF.

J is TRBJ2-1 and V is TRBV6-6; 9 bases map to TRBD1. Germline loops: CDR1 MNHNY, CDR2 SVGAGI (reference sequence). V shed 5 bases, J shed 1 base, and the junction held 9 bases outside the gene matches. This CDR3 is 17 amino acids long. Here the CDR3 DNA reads TGTGCCAGCAGTCCCCGCGGGACAGGGACTTCCTACAATGAGCAGTTCTTC. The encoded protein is CASSPRGTGTSYNEQFF.

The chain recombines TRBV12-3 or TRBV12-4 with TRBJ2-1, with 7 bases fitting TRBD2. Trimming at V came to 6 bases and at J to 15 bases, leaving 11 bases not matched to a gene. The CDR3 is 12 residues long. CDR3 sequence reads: CASSLGREYMFF. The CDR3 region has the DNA TGTGCCAGCAGCCTGGGGCGGGAGTATATGTTCTTC.

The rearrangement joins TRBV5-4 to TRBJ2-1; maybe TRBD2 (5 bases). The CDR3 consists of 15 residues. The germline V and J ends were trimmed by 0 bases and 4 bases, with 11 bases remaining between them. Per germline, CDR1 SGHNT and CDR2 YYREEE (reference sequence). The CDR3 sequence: CASSLGVGEYNEQFF. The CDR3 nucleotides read TGTGCCAGCAGCTTGGGGGTGGGAGAATACAATGAGCAGTTCTTC.

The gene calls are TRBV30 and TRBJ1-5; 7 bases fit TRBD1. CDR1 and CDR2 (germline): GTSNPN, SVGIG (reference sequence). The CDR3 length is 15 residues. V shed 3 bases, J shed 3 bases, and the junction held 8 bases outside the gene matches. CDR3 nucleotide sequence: TGTGCCTGGAGCGACCGGGACAGATTCAATCAGCCCCAGCATTTT. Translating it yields CAWSDRDRFNQPQHF.

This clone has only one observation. CDR3 sequence (DNA): TGTGCCAGCAGCCGACGGACTGCACGGGGTGAAAAACTGTTTTTT. Amino acid sequence: CASSRRTARGEKLFF. This chain connects TRBV3-1 (or the pseudogene TRBV3-2) to TRBJ1-4; no definite D call. Germline-derived CDR1 and CDR2 are LGHDT and YNNKEL (reference sequence). The V end lost 4 bases, the J end lost 7 bases, and 16 bases lay between the germline ends. This CDR3 has 15 amino acids.

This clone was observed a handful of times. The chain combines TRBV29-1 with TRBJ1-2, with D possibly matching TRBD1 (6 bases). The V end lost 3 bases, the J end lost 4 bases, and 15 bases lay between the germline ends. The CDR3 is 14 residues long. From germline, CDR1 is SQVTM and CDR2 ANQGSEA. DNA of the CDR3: TGCAGCGTTGATTTAACAGGGCCCCTCTATGGCTACACCTTC. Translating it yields CSVDLTGPLYGYTF.

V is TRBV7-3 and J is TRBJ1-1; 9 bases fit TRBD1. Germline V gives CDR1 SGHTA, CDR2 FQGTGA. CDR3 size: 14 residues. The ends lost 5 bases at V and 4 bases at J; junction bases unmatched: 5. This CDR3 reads CASSTGGASTEAFF. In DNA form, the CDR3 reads TGTGCCAGCAGCACAGGGGGCGCGAGCACTGAAGCTTTCTTT. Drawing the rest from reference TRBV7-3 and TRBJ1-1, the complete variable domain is GAGVSQTPSNKVTEKGKYVELRCDPISGHTALYWYRQSLGQGPEFLIYFQGTGAADDSGLPNDRFFAVRPEGSVSTLKIQRTERGDSAVYLCASSTGGASTEAFFGQGTRLTVV.

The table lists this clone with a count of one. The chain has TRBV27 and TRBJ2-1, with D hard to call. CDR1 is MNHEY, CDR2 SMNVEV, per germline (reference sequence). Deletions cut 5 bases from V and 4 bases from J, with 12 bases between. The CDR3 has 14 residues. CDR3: CASSLRLRYNEQFF. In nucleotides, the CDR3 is TGTGCCAGCAGTCTCCGTTTGAGGTACAATGAGCAGTTCTTC.

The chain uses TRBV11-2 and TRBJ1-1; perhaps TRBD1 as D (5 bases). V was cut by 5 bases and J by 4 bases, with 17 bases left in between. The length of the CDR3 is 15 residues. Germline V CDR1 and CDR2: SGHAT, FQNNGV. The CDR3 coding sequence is TGTGCCAGCAGCCACCCCTGGGGGGGAAGCACTGAAGCTTTCTTT. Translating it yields CASSHPWGGSTEAFF.

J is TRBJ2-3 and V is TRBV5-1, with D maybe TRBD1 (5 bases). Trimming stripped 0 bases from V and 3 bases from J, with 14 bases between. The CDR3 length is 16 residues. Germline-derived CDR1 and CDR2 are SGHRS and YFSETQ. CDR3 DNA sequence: TGCGCCAGCAGCTTGGATGGGGCGAGAGTAACAGATACGCAGTATTTT. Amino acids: CASSLDGARVTDTQYF.

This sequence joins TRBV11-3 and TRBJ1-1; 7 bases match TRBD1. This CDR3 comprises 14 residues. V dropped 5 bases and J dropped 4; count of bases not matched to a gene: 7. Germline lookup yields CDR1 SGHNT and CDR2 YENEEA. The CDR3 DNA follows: TGTGCCAGCAGCCAAGACAGGGTGATCACTGAAGCTTTCTTT. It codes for CASSQDRVITEAFF.

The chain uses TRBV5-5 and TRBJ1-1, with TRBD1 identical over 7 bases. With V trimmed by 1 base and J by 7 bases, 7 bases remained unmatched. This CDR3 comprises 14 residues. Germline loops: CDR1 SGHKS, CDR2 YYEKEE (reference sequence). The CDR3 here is CASSLTGVSFEAFF. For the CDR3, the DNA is TGTGCCAGCAGCTTGACAGGGGTGTCCTTTGAAGCTTTCTTT.

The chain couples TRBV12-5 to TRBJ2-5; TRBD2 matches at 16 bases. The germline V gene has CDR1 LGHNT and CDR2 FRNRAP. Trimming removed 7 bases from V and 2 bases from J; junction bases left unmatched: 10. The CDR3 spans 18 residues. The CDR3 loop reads CASALGTSGRAGQETQYF. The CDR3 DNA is TGTGCTAGTGCCCTCGGGACTAGCGGGAGGGCGGGGCAAGAGACCCAGTACTTC.

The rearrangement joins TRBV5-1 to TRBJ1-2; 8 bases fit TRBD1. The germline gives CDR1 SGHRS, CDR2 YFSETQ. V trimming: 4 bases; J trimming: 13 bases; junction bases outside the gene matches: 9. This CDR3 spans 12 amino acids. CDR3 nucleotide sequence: TGCGCCAGCAGCCTGGACAGGGCTTTTCTCACCTTC. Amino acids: CASSLDRAFLTF.

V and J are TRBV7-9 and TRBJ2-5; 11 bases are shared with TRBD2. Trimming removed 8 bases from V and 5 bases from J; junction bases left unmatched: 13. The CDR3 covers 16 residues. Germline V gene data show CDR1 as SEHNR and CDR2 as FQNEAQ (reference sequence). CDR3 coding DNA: TGTGCCAGCCGCCAACCCCTAGCGGGAGGAGGTGAGACCCAGTACTTC. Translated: CASRQPLAGGGETQYF.

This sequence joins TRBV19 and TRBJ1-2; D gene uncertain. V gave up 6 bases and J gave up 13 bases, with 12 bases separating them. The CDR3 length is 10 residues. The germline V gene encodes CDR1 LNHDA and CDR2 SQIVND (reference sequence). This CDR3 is CASREERFTF. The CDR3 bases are TGTGCCAGTAGAGAGGAAAGGTTCACCTTC.

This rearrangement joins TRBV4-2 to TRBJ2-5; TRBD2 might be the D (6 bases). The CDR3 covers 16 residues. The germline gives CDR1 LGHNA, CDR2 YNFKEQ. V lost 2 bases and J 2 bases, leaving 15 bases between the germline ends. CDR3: CASSQFGTGTQETQYF. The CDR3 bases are TGTGCCAGCAGCCAATTTGGTACCGGGACTCAAGAGACCCAGTACTTC.

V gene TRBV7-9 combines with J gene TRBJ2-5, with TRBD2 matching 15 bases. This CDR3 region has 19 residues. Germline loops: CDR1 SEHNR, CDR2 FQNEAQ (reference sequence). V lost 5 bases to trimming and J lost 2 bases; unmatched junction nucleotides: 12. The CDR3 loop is CASSRYTGLAGGGQETQYF. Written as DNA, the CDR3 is TGTGCCAGCAGCCGGTACACGGGACTAGCGGGAGGTGGTCAAGAGACCCAGTACTTC.

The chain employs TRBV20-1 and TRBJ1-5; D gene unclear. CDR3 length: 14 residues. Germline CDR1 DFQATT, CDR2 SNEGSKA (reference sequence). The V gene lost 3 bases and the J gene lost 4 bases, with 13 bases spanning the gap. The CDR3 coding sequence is TGCAGTGCTAGTATTTCCCAAATTAATCAGCCCCAGCATTTT. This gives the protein CSASISQINQPQHF.

The chain's CDR3 is CASSPRQGAKTEAFF. The CDR3 coding sequence is TGTGCCAGCTCACCGAGACAGGGGGCTAAGACTGAAGCTTTCTTT. The V and J genes are TRBV18 and TRBJ1-1; TRBD1 aligns across 10 bases. This CDR3 contains 15 residues. Germline CDR1 KGHSH, CDR2 LQKENI. Trimming removed 3 bases from V and 5 bases from J; junction bases left unmatched: 6.

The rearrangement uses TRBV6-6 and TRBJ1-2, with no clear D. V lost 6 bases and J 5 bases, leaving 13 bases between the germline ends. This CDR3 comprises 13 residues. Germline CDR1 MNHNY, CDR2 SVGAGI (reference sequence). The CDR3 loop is CASSHSSGYGYTF. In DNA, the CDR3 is TGTGCCAGCAGCCACTCGAGCGGGTATGGCTACACCTTC.

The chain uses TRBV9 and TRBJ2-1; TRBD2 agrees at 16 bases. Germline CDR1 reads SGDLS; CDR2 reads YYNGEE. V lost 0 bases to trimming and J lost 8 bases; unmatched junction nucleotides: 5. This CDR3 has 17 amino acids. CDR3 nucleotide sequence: TGTGCCAGCAGCGTAGCCCACGGGACTAGCGGGAGGGATGAGCAGTTCTTC. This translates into CASSVAHGTSGRDEQFF. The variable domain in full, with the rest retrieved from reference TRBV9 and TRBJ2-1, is DSGVTQTPKHLITATGQRVTLRCSPRSGDLSVYWYQQSLDQGLQFLIQYYNGEERAKGNILERFSAQQFPDLHSELNLSSLELGDSALYFCASSVAHGTSGRDEQFFGPGTRLTVL.

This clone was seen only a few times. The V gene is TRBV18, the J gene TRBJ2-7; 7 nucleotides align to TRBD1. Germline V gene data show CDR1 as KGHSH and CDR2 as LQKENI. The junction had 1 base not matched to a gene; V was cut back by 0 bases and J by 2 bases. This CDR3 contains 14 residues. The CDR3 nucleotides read TGTGCCAGCTCACCACCGGGACAGCCCTACGAGCAGTACTTC. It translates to CASSPPGQPYEQYF.

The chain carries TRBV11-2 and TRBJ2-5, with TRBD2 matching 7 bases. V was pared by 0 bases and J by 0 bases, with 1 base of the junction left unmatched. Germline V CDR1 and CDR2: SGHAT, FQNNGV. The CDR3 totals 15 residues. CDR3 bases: TGTGCCAGCAGCTTAGACGGGACTAACCAAGAGACCCAGTACTTC. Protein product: CASSLDGTNQETQYF. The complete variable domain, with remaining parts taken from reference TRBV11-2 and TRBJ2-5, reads EAGVAQSPRYKIIEKRQSVAFWCNPISGHATLYWYQQILGQGPKLLIQFQNNGVVDDSQLPKDRFSAERLKGVDSTLKIQPAKLEDSAVYLCASSLDGTNQETQYFGPGTRLLVL.

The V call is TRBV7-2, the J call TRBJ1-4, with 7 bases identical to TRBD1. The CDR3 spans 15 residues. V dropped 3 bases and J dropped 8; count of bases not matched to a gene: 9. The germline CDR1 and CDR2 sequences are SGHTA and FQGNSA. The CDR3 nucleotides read TGTGCCAGCAGCTTCCCGGAGGGGGCAGGGGAAAAACTGTTTTTT. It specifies CASSFPEGAGEKLFF.